The sequence of this TCR beta chain was determined in a study of siplizumab effects on memory and regulatory T cells. Study results and limitations: Most proliferating CD4+ or CD8+ clones, roughly 80-96%, had no naive or memory assignment. Fewer alloreactive sequences mapped to unstimulated CD4+ memory cells under siplizumab. Naive T cell populations appeared to exhibit greater diversity than memory cells and appeared to be major alloresponse contributors. Versus more than 25% in controls, the mappable alloreactive CD4+ clones averaged roughly 69% Treg-derived with siplizumab.

As regards this clone: Its antigen is still unknown.

Measured with immunoSEQ multiplex PCR; TCRdb has only the in-frame clones, and not every one. The top ten hold roughly 14% of the sample, which has some 88,000 clones, about nine tenths seen once. CDR3 length: 13 amino acids. V gave up 8 bases and J gave up 2 bases, with 11 bases separating them. Looked up from germline, CDR1 is MNHEY and CDR2 is SMNVEV (reference sequence). Material: CD4+ T cells sorted from blood. This sequence joins TRBV27 and TRBJ2-3, with D possibly being TRBD2 (6 bases). The TCR sequence derives from a human donor in good health. CDR3 DNA: TGTGCCAGCGCGGGGCGATACACAGATACGCAGTATTTT. Translation gives CASAGRYTDTQYF.